This TCR beta chain was sequenced for a study of early T cells in non-severe SARS-CoV-2 infection. Unique molecular identifiers (one per individual cDNA molecule) were attached. A single record per CDR3 protein comes from TCRdb applying MiXCR to the 5' RACE reads. The table lists about 64,000 distinct CDR3 sequences, 13% of them singletons, with more than 3.5% in the top ten. The length of the CDR3 is 18 residues. With 5 bases removed from V and 4 bases from J, the gap between germline ends came to 26 bases. The sample consisted of whole blood. V usage is TRBV12-3 or TRBV12-4 and J usage is TRBJ1-2; D possibly corresponds to TRBD1 (6 bases). The clonotype comes from an adult who was a healthcare worker with PCR-confirmed SARS-CoV-2 infection or an uninfected control (not recorded which). This CDR3 reads CASSHPPRTGPLIYGYTF. The CDR3 coding sequence is TGTGCCAGCAGTCATCCCCCCCGTACAGGGCCGCTTATCTATGGCTACACCTTC.